This T cell receptor beta chain was retrieved from a study of T-cell reconstitution after alpha-beta-depleted transplantation in children. Study-wide results and caveats: The study reportedly traced alpha-beta T cells about two months after transplant to several hundred expanded graft clones.

The CDR3 runs to 13 residues. Trimming left V 4 bases short and J 4 bases short, with 13 bases between. The germline CDR1 and CDR2 sequences are SQVTM and ANQGSEA. Unique molecular identifiers tagged the TCRbeta library. TCRdb re-called the PCR reads through MiXCR, storing one row per CDR3 protein. The top ten clones hold approximately 5% of a sample with 780,000 or so distinct CDR3 sequences, under 20% of them seen once. This clonotype was seen a few times. The antigen is unknown. This specimen was PBMCs, mostly from graft donor cells, taken 360 days after TCRalphabeta/CD19-depleted stem cell transplant. This sequence was found in a male patient between 10 and 17 years old who had a stem cell transplant for acute lymphoblastic leukemia, so the T cells may come from the graft donor. The chain employs TRBV29-1 and TRBJ1-1; the D gene is possibly TRBD1 (6 bases). As DNA, the CDR3 is TGCAGCGTTGGGGGGGCGCAGCTCACTGAAGCTTTCTTT. This gives the protein CSVGGAQLTEAFF.